These T cell receptor beta chains were read from a single sample in a study of beta chain features in type 1 diabetes. Sequencing used immunoSEQ multiplex PCR; TCRdb keeps in-frame clones, though not all of them. The sample has 300,000 to 350,000 clones, around 9% seen once. Sequencing was done on a sample of central memory CD4+ T cells from blood. These TCRs come from a man aged 30-40 years with type 1 diabetes. CDR3s include the opening cysteine and the closing phenylalanine or tryptophan. Fields, in order: J gene, V gene, D gene, clone size, CDR3 protein, CDR3 DNA. D genes are given only for firm matches. Some rows have no size entry. The others give once, few or many, or a class for an expanded clone.

TRBJ2-1 TRBV5-4 TRBD2 NA CASSNSGGVYNEQFF TGTGCCAGCAGTAATAGCGGGGGGGTTTACAATGAGCAGTTCTTC
TRBJ2-7 TRBV27 TRBD1 many CASSLGLDRDSYEQYF TGTGCCAGCAGTTTAGGCCTGGACAGGGACTCCTACGAGCAGTACTTC
TRBJ1-1 TRBV5-1 NA NA CASSLIYMNTEAFF TGCGCCAGCAGCTTGATTTATATGAACACTGAAGCTTTCTTT
TRBJ2-3 TRBV29-1 NA few CSVVNPPGTDTQYF TGCAGCGTTGTGAACCCACCAGGCACAGATACGCAGTATTTT
TRBJ1-5 TRBV9 NA many CASSVIRASNQPQHF TGTGCCAGCAGCGTAATCAGGGCTAGCAATCAGCCCCAGCATTTT
TRBJ1-1 TRBV6-6 NA few CASSYSGTNTEAFF TGTGCCAGCAGTTACTCGGGCACTAACACTGAAGCTTTCTTT
TRBJ1-6 TRBV5-1 TRBD1 few CASRPGTEGSPLHF TGCGCCAGCAGGCCCGGGACAGAGGGTTCACCCCTCCACTTT
TRBJ1-1 TRBV19 NA NA CARPTLKRENTEAFF TGTGCCAGACCGACCCTGAAGAGGGAAAACACTGAAGCTTTCTTT
TRBJ2-7 TRBV18 NA many CASSPLDGPGQYF TGTGCCAGCTCACCATTGGACGGTCCGGGGCAGTACTTC
TRBJ2-3 TRBV21-1 NA many CAAGRRDTQYF TGTGCCGCAGGGCGGAGGGATACGCAGTATTTT
TRBJ1-1 TRBV9 NA NA CASSPRGGDLNTEAFF TGTGCCAGCAGCCCCCGTGGAGGGGACCTGAACACTGAAGCTTTCTTT
TRBJ1-4 TRBV25-1 NA few CASIRHATNEKLFF TGTGCCAGCATCCGACATGCAACTAATGAAAAACTGTTTTTT
TRBJ2-5 TRBV7-2 NA few CASSLGSSVRETQYF TGTGCCAGCAGCTTAGGGAGCTCGGTGAGAGAGACCCAGTACTTC
TRBJ2-3 TRBV6-1 TRBD1 NA CASSAPPGQGDTQYF TGTGCCAGCAGTGCGCCACCGGGACAGGGAGATACGCAGTATTTT
TRBJ1-1 TRBV7-2 TRBD1 NA CASSPVRGDTEAFF TGTGCCAGCAGCCCAGTCAGGGGGGACACTGAAGCTTTCTTT
TRBJ2-7 TRBV14 TRBD2 many CASSRSSGNFYEQYF TGTGCCAGCAGTCGGTCTAGCGGGAACTTTTACGAGCAGTACTTC
TRBJ2-7 TRBV5-1 NA NA CASSSQGPYEQYF TGCGCCAGCAGCTCCCAGGGGCCCTACGAGCAGTACTTC
TRBJ2-2 TRBV2 TRBD1 few CASSRDRRDTGELFF TGTGCCAGCAGTAGGGACAGAAGGGACACCGGGGAGCTGTTTTTT
TRBJ2-5 TRBV5-6 NA NA CASSPTDQETQYF TGTGCCAGCAGCCCGACGGACCAAGAGACCCAGTACTTC
TRBJ2-5 TRBV9 TRBD1 NA CASSAGQVQETQYF TGTGCCAGCAGCGCTGGACAGGTACAAGAGACCCAGTACTTC
TRBJ2-7 TRBV7-9 NA NA CASSPPQGNYEQYF TGTGCCAGCAGCCCCCCCCAGGGGAATTACGAGCAGTACTTC
TRBJ2-1 TRBV7-2 TRBD2 NA CASSVTSGSSYNEQFF TGTGCCAGCAGCGTGACTAGCGGAAGCTCCTACAATGAGCAGTTCTTC
TRBJ2-5 TRBV25-1 TRBD1 NA CASSAATGTGGRETQYF TGTGCCAGCAGTGCTGCAACCGGGACAGGGGGCAGAGAGACCCAGTACTTC
TRBJ2-3 TRBV9 TRBD2 NA CASSPLGTSGGPDTQYF TGTGCCAGCAGCCCCCTCGGGACTAGCGGGGGCCCAGATACGCAGTATTTT
TRBJ2-3 TRBV2 NA NA CASSESADTQYF TGTGCCAGCAGTGAATCGGCTGATACGCAGTATTTT
TRBJ2-3 TRBV18 TRBD2 NA CASSPFGGSTDTQYF TGTGCCAGCTCACCTTTCGGGGGGAGCACAGATACGCAGTATTTT
TRBJ1-4 TRBV29-1 NA NA CSVENFEKLFF TGCAGCGTTGAGAACTTCGAAAAACTGTTTTTT
TRBJ2-1 TRBV11-2 TRBD2 many CASSPGTSFWFF TGTGCCAGCAGCCCCGGGACTAGCTTCTGGTTCTTC
TRBJ2-6 TRBV6-6 NA many CASSPGAGANVLTF TGTGCCAGCAGTCCCGGGGCCGGGGCCAACGTCCTGACTTTC
TRBJ2-3 TRBV7-9 NA NA CASSPGTTDTDTQYF TGTGCCAGCAGCCCGGGGACAACAGACACAGATACGCAGTATTTT
TRBJ2-5 TRBV11-2 NA NA CASSLEGKTQYF TGTGCCAGCAGCTTAGAGGGAAAGACCCAGTACTTC
TRBJ2-1 TRBV7-2 TRBD2 NA CASSFQGLAFEQFF TGTGCCAGCAGCTTCCAGGGACTAGCTTTCGAGCAGTTCTTC
TRBJ2-7 TRBV4-3 NA once CASSHPGYF TGCGCCAGCAGCCACCCAGGGTACTTC
TRBJ1-4 TRBV4-3 NA few CASSQGPQVNEKLFF TGCGCCAGCAGCCAAGGGCCACAGGTTAATGAAAAACTGTTTTTT
TRBJ2-1 TRBV19 TRBD1 few CASSIAFEGGEQFF TGTGCCAGTAGTATAGCATTCGAAGGGGGCGAGCAGTTCTTC
TRBJ2-1 TRBV7-9 TRBD2 few CASSRTSGGYNEQFF TGTGCCAGCAGCAGGACTAGCGGGGGTTACAATGAGCAGTTCTTC
TRBJ2-5 TRBV10-3 TRBD2 few CAISATSVGETQYF TGTGCCATCAGCGCGACTAGCGTCGGGGAGACCCAGTACTTC
TRBJ1-2 TRBV21-1 NA few CASSKKYGYTF TGTGCCAGCAGCAAAAAATATGGCTACACCTTC
TRBJ1-5 TRBV7-9 NA few CASSRGPGTQPQHF TGTGCCAGCAGCCGTGGACCCGGGACGCAGCCCCAGCATTTT
TRBJ1-5 TRBV6-5 NA few CASSLARRGQPQHF TGTGCCAGCAGTTTAGCACGGAGGGGTCAGCCCCAGCATTTT
TRBJ1-2 TRBV2 NA many CASSEAGSSYGYTF TGTGCCAGCAGTGAAGCAGGTAGTAGCTATGGCTACACCTTC
TRBJ1-2 TRBV7-9 NA NA CASSLDGGNYGYTF TGTGCCAGCAGCTTAGACGGGGGCAACTATGGCTACACCTTC
TRBJ2-7 TRBV10-3 TRBD1 few CAISLTGTYEQYF TGTGCCATCAGTTTGACAGGGACCTACGAGCAGTACTTC
TRBJ2-6 TRBV5-6 NA many CASTQYSGANVLTF TGTGCCAGCACCCAATACTCTGGGGCCAACGTCCTGACTTTC
TRBJ1-4 TRBV29-1 NA few CSVADGATNEKLFF TGCAGCGTAGCGGACGGTGCAACTAATGAAAAACTGTTTTTT
TRBJ2-7 TRBV27 NA NA CASKGTPYEQYF TGTGCCAGCAAGGGGACTCCCTACGAGCAGTACTTC
TRBJ2-3 TRBV27 NA few CASTPRSPWTDTQYF TGTGCCAGCACCCCTCGCTCCCCATGGACAGATACGCAGTATTTT
TRBJ1-3 TRBV11-2 NA few CASSLVANRFGGNTIYF TGTGCCAGCAGCTTAGTGGCGAACAGGTTTGGTGGAAACACCATATATTTT
TRBJ1-1 TRBV29-1 NA NA CMGRREGTEAFF TGCATGGGTCGCAGGGAAGGAACTGAAGCTTTCTTT
TRBJ1-1 TRBV10-3 NA many CAISPGTTNTEAFF TGTGCCATCAGCCCCGGGACAACGAACACTGAAGCTTTCTTT
TRBJ2-7 TRBV7-2 NA NA CASSLVGPHEQYF TGTGCCAGCAGCTTAGTAGGACCCCACGAGCAGTACTTC
TRBJ1-2 TRBV7-2 NA few CASSADSIYGYTF TGTGCCAGCAGCGCGGACAGCATCTATGGCTACACCTTC
TRBJ2-7 TRBV27 NA few CASSLKQGHEQYF TGTGCCAGCAGTTTAAAACAGGGACACGAGCAGTACTTC
TRBJ1-5 TRBV29-1 TRBD1 many CSVVGTGNQPQHF TGCAGCGTTGTCGGGACAGGCAATCAGCCCCAGCATTTT
TRBJ2-2 TRBV6-5 NA NA CASSEQGYTGELFF TGTGCCAGCAGTGAGCAGGGGTACACCGGGGAGCTGTTTTTT
TRBJ2-1 TRBV7-2 NA few CASSIRRRDEQFF TGTGCCAGCAGCATTAGGCGAAGGGATGAGCAGTTCTTC
TRBJ2-7 TRBV19 NA NA CASSIRIGEQYF TGTGCCAGTAGTATCCGGATCGGAGAGCAGTACTTC